The 19 T cell receptor beta chains given below trace back to one sample, sequenced in a study of shared clonotypes between healthy human individuals. TCRdb keeps only in-frame clones here, not all; method: immunoSEQ multiplex PCR. The sample carries over 2 million clones, over 85% recorded once. Specimen: naive CD4+ T cells sorted from blood. Subset here: CD45RA+ positively selected. The receptors were gathered from a man between 18 and 35 years old in good health.

Comment on this clone: A junction boundary mismatches the germline segment, possibly from a read error. The same CDR3 is also encoded by other DNA sequences in this sample. J is TRBJ1-1 and V is TRBV5-4; 9 bases are a match to TRBD1. From germline, CDR1 is SGHNT and CDR2 YYREEE (reference sequence). CDR3 length: 14 residues. The CDR3 region has the DNA TGTGCCAGCAGCCACCGGGACAGGGACACTGAAGCTTTTTTT. Translation: CASSHRDRDTEAFF. Full variable domain (missing parts from reference TRBV5-4 and TRBJ1-1): ETGVTQSPTHLIKTRGQQVTLRCSSQSGHNTVSWYQQALGQGPQFIFQYYREEENGRGNFPPRFSGLQFPNYSSELNVNALELDDSALYLCASSHRDRDTEAFFGQGTRLTVV.

This chain links TRBV9 with TRBJ2-3; TRBD1 aligns across 10 bases. The junction had 22 bases not matched to a gene; V was cut back by 3 bases and J by 3 bases. The V gene's germline CDR1 is SGDLS and CDR2 YYNGEE. This CDR3 is 21 amino acids long. Written as DNA, the CDR3 is TGTGCCAGCAGCGCTTCCACCGGGACAGGGGAGCGGGGATTGACGACAGATACGCAGTATTTT. Translating it yields CASSASTGTGERGLTTDTQYF.

This chain uses TRBV7-9 with TRBJ1-6; D is undetermined. Per germline, CDR1 SEHNR and CDR2 FQNEAQ (reference sequence). This CDR3 has 14 residues. Trimming removed 11 bases from V and 0 bases from J, with 11 bases in between. DNA of the CDR3: TGTGCCGCCGGACCAAGCTCCTATAATTCACCCCTCCACTTT. Translating gives CAAGPSSYNSPLHF.

The V gene is TRBV2, the J gene TRBJ1-1; D is uncertain. The CDR3 spans 14 residues. Germline lookup yields CDR1 SNHLY and CDR2 FYNNEI. The ends were cut back, 7 bases at V and 4 bases at J, with 16 bases in the middle. This CDR3 reads CASTTRAEGTEAFF. For the CDR3, the DNA is TGTGCCAGCACCACAAGGGCGGAGGGCACTGAAGCTTTCTTT.

The genes are TRBV30 and TRBJ1-5; perhaps TRBD1 as D (6 bases). The germline V gene has CDR1 GTSNPN and CDR2 SVGIG (reference sequence). The CDR3 sequence is 14 residues long. The V and J ends lost 0 bases and 3 bases respectively, with 9 bases between them. The CDR3 spells CAWSVWGANQPQHF. DNA for the CDR3: TGTGCCTGGAGTGTCTGGGGGGCCAATCAGCCCCAGCATTTT.

The rearrangement joins TRBV4-3 to TRBJ2-3, with 8 positions matching TRBD2. This CDR3 region has 17 residues. Looked up from germline, CDR1 is LGHNA and CDR2 is YSLEER. The junction had 10 bases not matched to a gene; V was cut back by 0 bases and J by 5 bases. The CDR3 loop reads CASSQDPASGSLDTQYF. CDR3 DNA sequence: TGCGCCAGCAGCCAAGATCCTGCCAGCGGGAGCTTAGATACGCAGTATTTT.

The chain joins TRBV19 to TRBJ1-1; TRBD1 matches at 11 bases. Germline assignment: CDR1 LNHDA and CDR2 SQIVND (reference sequence). The CDR3 consists of 16 residues. After removal of 7 bases from V and 6 bases from J, the junction contained 13 bases not matched to a gene. The CDR3 DNA is TGTGCCAGTAATCGCCGTGGGACAGGGGGGTCGGCTGAAGCTTTCTTT. It is translated as CASNRRGTGGSAEAFF.

The genes are TRBV6-5 and TRBJ1-1; no clear D. Trimming stripped 8 bases from V and 8 bases from J, with 15 bases between. This CDR3 is built from 12 residues. Germline V CDR1 and CDR2: MNHEY, SVGAGI. The CDR3 DNA sequence: TGTGCCAGCCGACTGACAAGATCGGAAGCTTTCTTT. Translated: CASRLTRSEAFF.

The chain is built from TRBV11-2 and TRBJ1-6; a possible D gene is TRBD1 (5 bases). The CDR3 length is 15 residues. CDR1 SGHAT and CDR2 FQNNGV come from the germline V gene. V lost 1 base, J lost 8 bases, and 12 bases lay in between. CDR3 in DNA: TGTGCCAGCAGCTTAGCTGGGGGGGAGCATTCACCCCTCCACTTT. Protein sequence: CASSLAGGEHSPLHF.

V is TRBV11-2 and J is TRBJ2-5; the match to TRBD2 covers 8 bases. The germline V gene encodes CDR1 SGHAT and CDR2 FQNNGV. V was pared by 1 base and J by 4 bases, with 11 bases of the junction left unmatched. The CDR3 extends over 17 amino acids. The CDR3 sequence is CASSLVGAGAIGETQYF. The CDR3, as DNA: TGTGCCAGCAGCTTAGTCGGAGCGGGGGCTATCGGAGAGACCCAGTACTTC.

This chain uses TRBV10-1 with TRBJ2-1, with D possibly matching TRBD1 (5 bases). CDR1 is WNHNN and CDR2 is SYGVQD in the germline V gene (reference sequence). V lost 5 bases, J lost 2 bases, and 7 bases lay in between. The CDR3 runs to 13 residues. CDR3 nucleotide sequence: TGCGCCAGCAGTCGACAGACCTACAATGAGCAGTTCTTC. It yields the protein CASSRQTYNEQFF.

Turning to this clone: This same CDR3 is encoded by further DNA sequences in the sample. This chain joins TRBV19 and TRBJ1-1, with TRBD1 matching over 7 bases. Germline loops: CDR1 LNHDA, CDR2 SQIVND (reference sequence). The trim removed 1 base at V and 4 bases at J, leaving 3 bases unmatched. The CDR3 consists of 14 residues. This CDR3 is CASSIAGGGTEAFF. The CDR3 DNA sequence: TGTGCCAGTAGTATAGCAGGGGGAGGCACTGAAGCTTTCTTT. Drawing the rest from reference TRBV19 and TRBJ1-1, the complete variable domain is DGGITQSPKYLFRKEGQNVTLSCEQNLNHDAMYWYRQDPGQGLRLIYYSQIVNDFQKGDIAEGYSVSREKKESFPLTVTSAQKNPTAFYLCASSIAGGGTEAFFGQGTRLTVV.

The V call is TRBV6-6, the J call TRBJ1-4, with a tentative D call TRBD1 (6 bases). Trimming left V 5 bases short and J 5 bases short, with 9 bases between. CDR3 length: 13 amino acids. CDR1 is MNHNY, CDR2 SVGAGI, per germline (reference sequence). CDR3 bases: TGTGCCAGCAGTGCAACAGGGAATGAAAAACTGTTTTTT. Its translation is CASSATGNEKLFF.

The chain couples TRBV5-1 to TRBJ2-7, with 9 bases lining up with TRBD1. This CDR3 region has 12 residues. Trimming removed 3 bases from V and 6 bases from J; junction bases left unmatched: 1. Germline V gives CDR1 SGHRS, CDR2 YFSETQ. The CDR3 region has the DNA TGCGCCAGCAGCTCGACAGGGGGCGAGCAGTACTTC. Translation gives CASSSTGGEQYF.

This clone came up a few times. Other DNA sequences in the same sample also yield this CDR3. J is TRBJ1-5 and V is TRBV2; the match to TRBD1 covers 9 bases. This CDR3 region has 14 residues. J gave up 2 bases and V 4 bases, and 0 bases lay outside the gene matches. From germline, CDR1 is SNHLY and CDR2 FYNNEI. The CDR3 bases are TGTGCCAGCAGTGGGACAGGGGGCAATCAGCCCCAGCATTTT. Residues: CASSGTGGNQPQHF.

This clone was seen a single time. The V call is TRBV27, the J call TRBJ2-3; 8 positions match TRBD2. The CDR3 runs to 15 residues. V shed 8 bases, J shed 3 bases, and the junction held 10 bases outside the gene matches. Looked up from germline, CDR1 is MNHEY and CDR2 is SMNVEV (reference sequence). CDR3 protein: CASGAGTRGTDTQYF. The DNA of the CDR3 is TGTGCCAGCGGAGCCGGGACTAGGGGGACAGATACGCAGTATTTT.

The chain employs TRBV18 and TRBJ1-2, with 9 bases aligning to TRBD1. Germline CDR1 and CDR2: KGHSH and LQKENI. The junction had 8 bases not matched to a gene; V was cut back by 3 bases and J by 6 bases. The CDR3 runs to 15 residues. The CDR3 DNA reads as TGTGCCAGCTCACCTAGCCTTACAGGGGGCGATGGCTACACCTTC. Protein: CASSPSLTGGDGYTF.

This chain joins TRBV7-9 and TRBJ2-5, with TRBD1 identical over 8 bases. Germline trimming cut 9 bases from V and 3 bases from J; bases unmatched to any gene: 6. This CDR3 is 13 amino acids long. CDR1 is SEHNR, CDR2 FQNEAQ, per germline (reference sequence). The CDR3 loop reads CASKGQGEETQYF. DNA for the CDR3: TGTGCCAGTAAAGGACAGGGAGAAGAGACCCAGTACTTC. Filled out from reference TRBV7-9 and TRBJ2-5, the complete variable domain reads DTGVSQNPRHKITKRGQNVTFRCDPISEHNRLYWYRQTLGQGPEFLTYFQNEAQLEKSRLLSDRFSAERPKGSFSTLEIQRTEQGDSAMYLCASKGQGEETQYFGPGTRLLVL.

The chain is built from TRBV18 and TRBJ1-2, with D possibly TRBD1 on 5 matching bases. The V end was cut by 2 bases, the J end by 8 bases, with 15 bases between. Germline CDR1 and CDR2: KGHSH and LQKENI. The CDR3 runs 14 residues. In DNA, the CDR3 is TGTGCCAGCTCACCAATGAGGCAGGGCAACGGCTACACCTTC. As protein: CASSPMRQGNGYTF.